What follows are 27 T cell receptor beta chains derived from one specimen sequenced in a study of vaccination effects on CD4 cells after COVID-19. Using immunoSEQ multiplex PCR, the repertoire was profiled, and TCRdb retains in-frame clones only, with some absent. Altogether approximately 61,000 clones are present, less than 80% being singletons, with the ten largest covering roughly 1.2%. The ViraFEST assay expanded antigen-specific CD4+ T cells with viral peptide pools before sequencing. Culture proceeded for approximately 10 days, and CD4+ T cells were then isolated. Two doses of BNT162b2 or mRNA-1273 vaccine were administered to participants. No antigen has been assigned to these receptors. This sample comprised CD4+ T cells from PBMCs cultured with HCoV-229E spike peptides, obtained after COVID-19 vaccination. Receptor source: a human donor who received a COVID-19 vaccine.

The rearrangement uses TRBV6-2 or TRBV6-3 and TRBJ2-5; D is perhaps TRBD2 (6 bases). Trimming pared 4 bases from V and 5 bases from J, leaving 14 bases between. From germline, CDR1 is MNHEY and CDR2 SVGEGT. The CDR3 consists of 14 residues. In DNA form, the CDR3 reads TGTGCCAGCAGTTCCGGGACGGGGGAGGAGACCCAGTACTTC. This sequence encodes CASSSGTGEETQYF.

The chain is built from TRBV24-1 and TRBJ1-4; the D is unclear. Germline values: CDR1 KGHDR, CDR2 SFDVKD. Trimming took off 2 bases at V and 10 bases at J, with 10 bases between the two ends. The CDR3 length is 13 residues. CDR3 DNA: TGTGCCACCAGTGATTCTCGGATGTTAAAACTGTTTTTT. It specifies CATSDSRMLKLFF.

This clone was counted between two and nine times. The rearrangement links TRBV12-2 to TRBJ2-7. TRBV12-2 is a pseudogene. This CDR3 has 10 amino acids. CDR3 residues: CASRAYEQYV. CDR3 DNA sequence: TGTGCAAGTCGCGCCTACGAGCAGTACGTC.

The chain uses TRBV15 and TRBJ2-3, with TRBD1 matching 7 bases. Per the germline V gene, CDR1 is LNHNV and CDR2 is YYDKDF (reference sequence). The CDR3 consists of 16 residues. V was pared by 8 bases and J by 2 bases, with 13 bases of the junction left unmatched. CDR3 loop: CATLAPYRGATDTQYF. The CDR3 coding sequence is TGTGCCACCCTAGCCCCCTACAGGGGCGCCACAGATACGCAGTATTTT.

This sequence joins TRBV2 and TRBJ1-1, with D maybe TRBD1 (5 bases). The CDR3 covers 12 residues. Germline values: CDR1 SNHLY, CDR2 FYNNEI. The ends were cut back, 7 bases at V and 6 bases at J, with 12 bases in the middle. The CDR3 region is CASMPGHPEAFF. The CDR3 nucleotides are TGTGCCAGCATGCCGGGGCACCCTGAAGCTTTCTTT.

The J gene is TRBJ2-1, the V gene TRBV18; D remains unclear. Germline CDR1 is KGHSH and CDR2 is LQKENI. The CDR3 is made up of 13 amino acids. The V gene lost 3 bases and the J gene lost 5 bases, with 8 bases spanning the gap. The CDR3 DNA sequence: TGTGCCAGCTCACCGGCCAGAAACAATGAGCAGTTCTTC. It encodes CASSPARNNEQFF. Combining the CDR3 with reference TRBV18 and TRBJ2-1 gives the whole variable domain NAGVMQNPRHLVRRRGQEARLRCSPMKGHSHVYWYRQLPEEGLKFMVYLQKENIIDESGMPKERFSAEFPKEGPSILRIQQVVRGDSAAYFCASSPARNNEQFFGPGTRLTVL.

The chain uses TRBV19 and TRBJ1-5; 7 positions agree with TRBD1. J gave up 4 bases and V 3 bases, and 9 bases lay outside the gene matches. CDR3 length: 16 amino acids. Germline CDR1 and CDR2: LNHDA and SQIVND (reference sequence). CDR3 sequence (DNA): TGTGCCAGTAGTATGCCCCGCAGGGGGAAAAATCAGCCCCAGCATTTT. It specifies CASSMPRRGKNQPQHF.

The chain recombines TRBV10-2 with TRBJ2-7; tentatively, D is TRBD1 (5 bases). The ends were cut back, 4 bases at V and 2 bases at J, with 9 bases in the middle. The CDR3 length is 13 residues. Germline CDR1 WSHSY, CDR2 SAAADI. CDR3 DNA: TGCGCCAGCAGTGCCCAGGACACCTACGAGCAGTACGTC. Translated, it gives CASSAQDTYEQYV.

CDR3 loop: CASSYETVDQPQHF. In DNA, the CDR3 is TGTGCCAGCAGTTACGAGACAGTCGATCAGCCCCAGCATTTT. The chain is built from TRBV6-6 and TRBJ1-5; D perhaps matches TRBD1 (5 bases). Germline V gene data show CDR1 as MNHNY and CDR2 as SVGAGI (reference sequence). The CDR3 has 14 residues. V was trimmed by 2 bases and J by 5 bases, leaving 10 bases between them.

The rearrangement links TRBV18 to TRBJ2-1; 8 bases line up with TRBD1. The germline V gene encodes CDR1 KGHSH and CDR2 LQKENI. The CDR3 covers 16 residues. V lost 3 bases, J lost 0 bases, and 4 bases stayed unmatched. CDR3 in amino acids: CASSPLDRASYNEQFF. CDR3 nucleotide sequence: TGTGCCAGCTCACCGCTGGACAGGGCCTCCTACAATGAGCAGTTCTTC. The full variable domain, completed using reference TRBV18 and TRBJ2-1, is NAGVMQNPRHLVRRRGQEARLRCSPMKGHSHVYWYRQLPEEGLKFMVYLQKENIIDESGMPKERFSAEFPKEGPSILRIQQVVRGDSAAYFCASSPLDRASYNEQFFGPGTRLTVL.

The CDR3, as DNA: TGTGCCAGCAGCCAGAGGGCCGGCGGATTAGCCAAAAACATTCAGTACTTC. This sequence encodes CASSQRAGGLAKNIQYF. V usage is TRBV11-2 and J usage is TRBJ2-4; a possible D gene is TRBD2 (5 bases). The CDR3 length is 17 residues. Germline CDR1 reads SGHAT; CDR2 reads FQNNGV. Trimming removed 5 bases from V and 0 bases from J, with 17 bases in between.

The J gene is TRBJ1-1, the V gene TRBV19; D perhaps matches TRBD1 (6 bases). The CDR3 is 15 amino acids. The V and J ends lost 5 bases and 1 base respectively, with 14 bases between them. The germline V gene encodes CDR1 LNHDA and CDR2 SQIVND (reference sequence). CDR3 residues: CASSLLDRTNTEAFF. CDR3 nucleotides: TGTGCCAGTAGTCTACTTGACAGGACGAACACTGAAGCTTTCTTT.

The chain employs TRBV5-6 and TRBJ2-3; D gene unclear. Germline V CDR1 and CDR2: SGHDT, YYEEEE. CDR3 length: 15 amino acids. Trimming took 1 base from V and 1 from J, leaving 10 bases between them. This chain's CDR3 is CASSLRRLGTDTQYF. CDR3 coding DNA: TGTGCCAGCAGCTTGAGGCGGCTTGGCACAGATACGCAGTATTTT.

V is TRBV18 and J is TRBJ2-5; D call uncertain. The germline CDR1 and CDR2 sequences are KGHSH and LQKENI. V lost 3 bases and J lost 2, with 13 bases in between. CDR3 length: 15 residues. CDR3 nucleotide sequence: TGTGCCAGCTCACCGATGGCGGCGAAACAAGAGACCCAGTACTTC. Translated, it gives CASSPMAAKQETQYF.

A single count supports this clone. The chain uses TRBV5-1 and TRBJ2-5, with TRBD1 matching 12 bases. J gave up 5 bases and V 1 base, and 6 bases lay outside the gene matches. The V gene's germline CDR1 is SGHRS and CDR2 YFSETQ. This CDR3 is 16 amino acids long. The CDR3 DNA reads TGCGCCAGCAGCTTGTCGGGACAGGGGGCTTGGGAGACCCAGTACTTC. It codes for CASSLSGQGAWETQYF.

This chain joins TRBV7-9 and TRBJ2-5; TRBD2 matches 10 bases. The germline V gene has CDR1 SEHNR and CDR2 FQNEAQ (reference sequence). The CDR3 is 15 residues long. V trimming: 4 bases; J trimming: 4 bases; junction bases outside the gene matches: 6. The CDR3 sequence is CASSSQRGGPETQYF. The CDR3 nucleotides read TGTGCCAGCAGCTCCCAGCGGGGGGGCCCAGAGACCCAGTACTTC.

V gene TRBV6-5 combines with J gene TRBJ2-7; D remains ambiguous. CDR3 size: 13 residues. The V gene's germline CDR1 is MNHEY and CDR2 SVGAGI. The V gene lost 3 bases and the J gene lost 5 bases, with 11 bases spanning the gap. CDR3 residues: CASSYAQGHEQYV. CDR3 bases: TGTGCCAGCAGTTATGCCCAAGGGCACGAGCAGTACGTC.

V is TRBV21-1 and J is TRBJ2-7; the table's D gene call, TRBD1, was not cross checked with the DNA. TRBV21-1 is noted as a pseudogene. CDR3 size: 13 residues. CDR3: CASSKGDGQEQYV. The CDR3 region has the DNA TGTGCCAGCAGCAAAGGGGACGGACAGGAGCAGTACGTC.

This clone was observed a handful of times. The chain links TRBV7-2 to TRBJ2-5, with D perhaps TRBD2 (7 bases). CDR1 is SGHTA, CDR2 FQGNSA, per germline. Trimming took 4 bases from V and 5 from J, leaving 14 bases between them. The CDR3 is 14 amino acids. CDR3 loop: CASSYTGRAETQYF. CDR3 nucleotides: TGTGCCAGCAGCTACACAGGGAGGGCGGAGACCCAGTACTTC.

This clone was counted a single time. V gene TRBV2 combines with J gene TRBJ1-6; D uncertain. This CDR3 comprises 13 residues. The ends were cut back, 8 bases at V and 9 bases at J, with 14 bases in the middle. Germline CDR1 SNHLY, CDR2 FYNNEI. The CDR3 nucleotides read TGTGCCAGCGCTAGGGTCAGATCTTCACCCCTCCACTTT. Its translation is CASARVRSSPLHF.

This clone was observed a few times. V is TRBV6-5 and J is TRBJ1-6; D gene unclear. The CDR3 is 14 residues long. The germline gives CDR1 MNHEY, CDR2 SVGAGI. Trimming removed 7 bases at V and 2 bases at J, with 9 bases between. CDR3 loop: CASTAGPYNSPLHF. CDR3 coding DNA: TGTGCCAGCACCGCCGGGCCCTATAATTCACCCCTCCACTTT.

This clone was recorded once. This sequence joins TRBV5-8 and TRBJ1-1; no reliable D call. The CDR3 extends over 20 amino acids. The germline gives CDR1 SGHTS, CDR2 YDEGEE. V gave up 7 bases and J gave up 0 bases, with 31 bases separating them. The DNA for the CDR3 is TGTGCCAGCCCCTACTTATTTCCCTCTTCCTTAAAGTCAATGAACACTGAAGCTTTCTTT. The encoded protein is CASPYLFPSSLKSMNTEAFF.

V gene TRBV7-3 combines with J gene TRBJ1-5, with D possibly being TRBD1 (6 bases). With 5 bases removed from V and 5 bases from J, the gap between germline ends came to 13 bases. This CDR3 comprises 14 residues. Germline CDR1 is SGHTA and CDR2 is FQGTGA. As DNA, the CDR3 is TGTGCCAGCAGCATCAGGGGTGGCGATCAGCCCCAGCATTTT. Its protein is CASSIRGGDQPQHF.

The rearrangement links TRBV9 to TRBJ1-4; maybe TRBD1 (5 bases). This CDR3 contains 14 residues. V was trimmed by 7 bases and J by 7 bases, leaving 17 bases between them. Looked up from germline, CDR1 is SGDLS and CDR2 is YYNGEE. The chain's CDR3 is CASSLGGGGEKLFF. The CDR3, as DNA: TGTGCCAGCTCACTGGGCGGGGGAGGTGAAAAACTGTTTTTT.

The chain has TRBV6-5 and TRBJ1-3; D ambiguous. The V gene lost 6 bases and the J gene lost 0 bases, with 15 bases spanning the gap. CDR3 length equals 16 residues. Looked up from germline, CDR1 is MNHEY and CDR2 is SVGAGI. This CDR3 is CASSYSTLSSGNTIYF. CDR3 nucleotide sequence: TGTGCCAGCAGCTACAGTACTTTGAGCTCTGGAAACACCATATATTTT.

This sequence joins TRBV9 and TRBJ1-2; perhaps TRBD1 as D (6 bases). The germline V gene encodes CDR1 SGDLS and CDR2 YYNGEE. V lost 4 bases and J 8 bases, leaving 24 bases between the germline ends. The CDR3 totals 16 residues. This chain's CDR3 is CASSPEGGARFRGYTF. The CDR3 DNA is TGTGCCAGCAGCCCAGAGGGGGGGGCGAGGTTCCGCGGCTACACCTTC.

The table lists this clone with a few counts. The rearrangement joins TRBV19 to TRBJ1-4; D unclear. The CDR3 loop spans 13 amino acids. Trimming stripped 8 bases from V and 5 bases from J, with 12 bases between. CDR1 and CDR2 from the germline V gene are LNHDA and SQIVND (reference sequence). The CDR3: CASHDQRNEKLFF. The CDR3 DNA reads TGTGCCAGTCACGATCAGAGAAATGAAAAACTGTTTTTT.